This T cell receptor (beta chain) was obtained from a study of regulatory T cells in long-lasting Graves disease. Regarding the study as a whole: Newly diagnosed disease favored TRBV20-1 and TRBJ2-1 over persistent disease. The small sample size may have reduced accuracy.

Germline V gene data show CDR1 as LNHNV and CDR2 as YYDKDF (reference sequence). V lost 3 bases and J lost 0, with 20 bases in between. The CDR3 has 18 amino acids. With iRepertoire HTBI primers and Arm-PCR of CDR3 regions, TCR beta libraries were built. In the authors' workflow: Identified across the samples were fewer than 70 TRBV segments and about 15 TRBJ segments. TCRdb fed the multiplex PCR reads into MiXCR, producing one record per CDR3 protein. These V and J calls are TCRdb output, not the study's own analysis. The repertoire includes more than 450,000 distinct CDR3 sequences, 12% of them detected once, and 8% to 10% sits in the top ten. In this sample, this clonotype turned up many times. The antigen remains unidentified. Time point noted: newly diagnosed GD, antithyroid drugs for less than 3 months. Scientists built the TCR library using RNA that was extracted from PBMCs. This same sample was also taken into another study, of T cells in Graves' hyperthyroidism and ophthalmopathy. That source notes: Initially, a first-round RT-PCR of the TCR CDR3 employed the HTBI primer set.

The material was peripheral blood mononuclear cells (PBMCs), obtained at new diagnosis, from a patient treated with antithyroid drugs. The clonotype was recovered from a woman aged 25 to 39 with Graves disease. The rearrangement uses TRBV15 and TRBJ1-1; D possibly corresponds to TRBD1 (6 bases). The CDR3 coding sequence is TGTGCCACCAGCAGCCCAGACAGGCCGCAAGGATTGAACACTGAAGCTTTCTTT. Protein product: CATSSPDRPQGLNTEAFF.